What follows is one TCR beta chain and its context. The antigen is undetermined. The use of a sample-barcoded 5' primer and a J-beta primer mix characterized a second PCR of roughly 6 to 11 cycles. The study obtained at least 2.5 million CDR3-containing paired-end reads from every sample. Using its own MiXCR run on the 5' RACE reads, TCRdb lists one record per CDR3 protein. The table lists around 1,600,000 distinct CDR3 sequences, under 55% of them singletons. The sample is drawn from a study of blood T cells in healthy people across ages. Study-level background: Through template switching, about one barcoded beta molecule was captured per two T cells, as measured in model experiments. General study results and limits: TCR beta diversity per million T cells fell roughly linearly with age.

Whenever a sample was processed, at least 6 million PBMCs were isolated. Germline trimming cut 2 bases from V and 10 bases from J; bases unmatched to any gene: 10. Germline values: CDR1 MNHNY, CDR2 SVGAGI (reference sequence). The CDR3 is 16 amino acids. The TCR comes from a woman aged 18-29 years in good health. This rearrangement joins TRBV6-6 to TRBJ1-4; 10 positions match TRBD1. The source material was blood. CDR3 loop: CASSYGLTGGLGKLFF. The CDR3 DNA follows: TGTGCCAGCAGTTACGGCTTGACAGGGGGCTTAGGAAAACTGTTTTTT.